These T cell receptor beta chains were read from a single sample in a study of cytomegalovirus exposure and HLA in healthy donors. Using immunoSEQ multiplex PCR, the repertoire was profiled, and TCRdb retains in-frame clones only, with some absent. The sample records about 180,000 clones, about 83% being singletons. Sequencing was done on a sample of PBMCs. These receptors were obtained from a woman between 25 and 40 years old in good health and CMV-seronegative. CDR3s include the opening cysteine and the closing phenylalanine or tryptophan. A D gene is named only where the DNA matches it firmly. The size entry is marked missing in some rows and otherwise reads once, few, many or a size class.

>TRBJ1-1|TRBD1|TRBV5-6|.
CASSLEYRGDTEAFF
TGTGCCAGCAGCTTGGAATACAGGGGGGACACTGAAGCTTTCTTT
>TRBJ1-6|.|TRBV4-1|.
CASRDRDNNNSPLHF
TGCGCCAGCAGGGACCGGGACAACAATAATTCACCCCTCCACTTT
>TRBJ2-1|.|TRBV19|.
CASSIAVDNEQFF
TGTGCCAGTAGTATTGCGGTGGACAATGAGCAGTTCTTC
>TRBJ1-1|.|TRBV18|.
CASSPYSLMNTEAFF
TGTGCCAGCTCACCCTACTCGCTTATGAACACTGAAGCTTTCTTT
>TRBJ2-7|TRBD2|TRBV29-1|once
CSVQGLGAYEQYF
TGCAGCGTACAGGGACTAGGCGCCTACGAGCAGTACTTC
>TRBJ1-2|.|TRBV5-5|few
CASSLLPGYGYTF
TGTGCCAGCAGCTTGTTGCCCGGCTATGGCTACACCTTC
>TRBJ2-3|TRBD2|TRBV6-5|.
CASTPAGGPPDTQYF
TGTGCCAGCACCCCAGCGGGGGGGCCCCCAGATACGCAGTATTTT
>TRBJ2-1|.|TRBV4-3|.
CASSQGQDRPYNEQFF
TGCGCCAGCAGCCAAGGGCAGGACAGACCCTACAATGAGCAGTTCTTC
>TRBJ2-7|.|TRBV19|.
CASSPYSWSYEQYF
TGTGCCAGTAGCCCCTACAGTTGGTCCTACGAGCAGTACTTC
>TRBJ2-3|.|TRBV13|.
CASSSRAGAVADTQYF
TGTGCCAGCAGCTCGCGGGCGGGGGCAGTGGCAGATACGCAGTATTTT
>TRBJ2-1|TRBD2|TRBV15|.
CATSGRLSGASYNEQFF
TGTGCCACCAGCGGTCGATTAAGCGGGGCCTCCTACAATGAGCAGTTCTTC
>TRBJ2-5|.|TRBV15|.
CATSTGQKETQYF
TGTGCCACCAGCACTGGACAAAAAGAGACCCAGTACTTC
>TRBJ1-1|.|TRBV4-2|.
CASSQDLGTEAFF
TGTGCCAGCAGCCAAGATCTTGGCACCGAAGCTTTCTTT
>TRBJ1-5|.|TRBV18|once
CASSPLDSSGPQHF
TGTGCCAGCTCACCGTTGGACAGCTCAGGGCCCCAGCATTTT
>TRBJ2-6|.|TRBV27|.
CASRVAGGLYSGANVLTF
TGTGCCAGTAGGGTGGCAGGTGGACTTTACTCTGGGGCCAACGTCCTGACTTTC
>TRBJ2-5|.|TRBV4-1|.
CASSQPGQTGETQYF
TGCGCCAGCAGCCAACCCGGACAGACGGGAGAGACCCAGTACTTC
>TRBJ1-6|TRBD1|TRBV15|.
CATSVRTGDFSPLHF
TGTGCCACCAGCGTGAGGACAGGTGATTTTTCACCCCTCCACTTT
>TRBJ2-5|TRBD2|TRBV2|.
CASSDTSGGETQYF
TGTGCCAGCAGTGATACTAGCGGGGGTGAGACCCAGTACTTC
>TRBJ2-5|.|TRBV5-1|.
CASSLAGGAGETQYF
TGCGCCAGCAGCTTGGCTGGGGGGGCTGGGGAGACCCAGTACTTC
>TRBJ1-2|.|TRBV19|once
CASSVTGPGSGYTF
TGTGCCAGTAGTGTTACCGGGCCCGGGAGCGGCTACACCTTC
>TRBJ1-6|.|TRBV2|few
CARTTKPNSPLHF
TGTGCCAGGACGACAAAACCTAATTCACCCCTCCACTTT
>TRBJ1-1|.|TRBV5-1|.
CASSLEEGSEAFF
TGCGCCAGCAGCTTGGAAGAGGGCTCGGAAGCTTTCTTT
>TRBJ1-5|TRBD1|TRBV18|.
CASSLTGVGNQPQHF
TGTGCCAGCTCACTCACAGGGGTGGGCAATCAGCCCCAGCATTTT
>TRBJ1-3|.|TRBV30|.
CAWGTGISGNTIYF
TGTGCCTGGGGTACAGGGATCTCTGGAAACACCATATATTTT
>TRBJ1-4|.|TRBV27|.
CASSPTLVREKLFF
TGTGCCAGCAGTCCAACCCTAGTTAGGGAAAAACTGTTTTTT
>TRBJ2-7|TRBD1|TRBV27|once
CASSFRKNLRDRDLYEQYF
TGTGCCAGCAGTTTCCGGAAAAACCTCCGGGACAGGGACCTTTACGAGCAGTACTTC
>TRBJ1-5|.|TRBV7-9|once
CASSPDGITPQHF
TGTGCCAGCAGCCCGGACGGGATTACGCCCCAGCATTTT
>TRBJ2-2|TRBD2|TRBV7-6|.
CASSTGLAGVVSGELFF
TGTGCCAGCAGCACGGGACTAGCGGGGGTAGTTTCCGGGGAGCTGTTTTTT
>TRBJ1-1|.|TRBV7-9|.
CASSWDIGVAFF
TGTGCCAGCAGCTGGGACATAGGGGTTGCTTTCTTT
>TRBJ1-2|TRBD1|TRBV2|.
CASSAIRTGAGYGYTF
TGTGCCAGCAGCGCAATCAGGACAGGCGCCGGCTATGGCTACACCTTC
>TRBJ2-1|.|TRBV7-8|.
CASSTAWTASSYNEQFF
TGTGCCAGCAGCACCGCCTGGACTGCGAGCTCCTACAATGAGCAGTTCTTC
>TRBJ2-7|TRBD1|TRBV19|.
CASSLEGQGNYEQYF
TGTGCCAGTAGTCTGGAGGGACAGGGGAACTACGAGCAGTACTTC
>TRBJ1-1|.|TRBV19|.
CASSRQRLNTEAFF
TGTGCCAGTAGTCGACAGCGATTGAACACTGAAGCTTTCTTT
>TRBJ2-7|TRBD1|TRBV6-6|.
CASRPTGGRDEQYF
TGTGCCAGCAGACCTACAGGGGGCAGAGATGAGCAGTACTTC
>TRBJ1-2|TRBD1|TRBV10-3|few
CAINRQGARGYTF
TGTGCCATCAATCGACAGGGCGCGAGGGGCTACACCTTC
>TRBJ2-1|TRBD2|TRBV4-1|.
CASSQDLAGGEQFF
TGCGCCAGCAGCCAAGATCTAGCGGGCGGAGAGCAGTTCTTC
>TRBJ1-2|TRBD1|TRBV2|.
CASRVQGSWYGYTF
TGTGCCAGCAGAGTACAGGGGTCTTGGTATGGCTACACCTTC
>TRBJ2-3|.|TRBV29-1|.
CSVERLALDTQYF
TGCAGCGTTGAACGGCTAGCGTTGGATACGCAGTATTTT
>TRBJ1-1|TRBD1|TRBV6-1|.
CASSARDRGRVRKTEAFF
TGTGCCAGCAGTGCGCGGGACAGGGGGCGAGTCCGAAAGACTGAAGCTTTCTTT
>TRBJ2-3|TRBD2|TRBV7-7|once
CASSLGRRAGGPDTQYF
TGTGCTAGCAGCTTAGGTCGCAGGGCGGGGGGGCCAGATACGCAGTATTTT
>TRBJ2-1|TRBD1|TRBV27|.
CASSLQGARGNEQFF
TGTGCCAGCAGTTTACAGGGGGCCCGCGGCAATGAGCAGTTCTTC
>TRBJ1-4|.|TRBV21-1|.
CASRNPTARGLRDEKLFF
TGTGCCAGCAGAAACCCCACGGCCAGGGGGCTAAGGGATGAAAAACTGTTTTTT
>TRBJ2-7|TRBD2|TRBV7-2|.
CASSLEPSGGYEQYF
TGTGCCAGCAGCTTAGAGCCTAGCGGGGGGTACGAGCAGTACTTC
>TRBJ1-1|.|TRBV29-1|.
CSVNGGSFTEAFF
TGCAGCGTTAATGGGGGGAGTTTCACTGAAGCTTTCTTT
>TRBJ2-3|TRBD2|TRBV9|.
CASSVGVGGATDTQYF
TGTGCCAGCAGCGTAGGCGTCGGGGGGGCGACAGATACGCAGTATTTT
>TRBJ2-3|.|TRBV4-3|.
CASSQVGSTDTQYF
TGCGCCAGCAGCCAAGTCGGGAGCACAGATACGCAGTATTTT